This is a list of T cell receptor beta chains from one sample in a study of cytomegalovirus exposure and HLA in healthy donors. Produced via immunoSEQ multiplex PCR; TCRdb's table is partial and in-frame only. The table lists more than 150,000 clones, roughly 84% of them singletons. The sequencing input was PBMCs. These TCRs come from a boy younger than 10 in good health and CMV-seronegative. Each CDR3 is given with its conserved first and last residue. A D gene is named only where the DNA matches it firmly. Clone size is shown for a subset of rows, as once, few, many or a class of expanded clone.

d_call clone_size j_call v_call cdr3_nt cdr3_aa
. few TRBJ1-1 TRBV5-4 TGTGCCAGCAGCATGGACAGTGGAACGAACACTGAAGCTTTCTTT CASSMDSGTNTEAFF
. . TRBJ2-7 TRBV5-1 TGCGCCAGCAGCTCACCCCTAGGGCGGGCAGCCTCCTACGAGCAGTACTTC CASSSPLGRAASYEQYF
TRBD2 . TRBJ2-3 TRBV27 TGTGCCAGCAGGGACAGGCTAGCGGGAGGCACAGATACGCAGTATTTT CASRDRLAGGTDTQYF
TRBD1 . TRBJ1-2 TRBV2 TGTGCCAGCAGTGGGACAGGGAGTCACTATGGCTACACCTTC CASSGTGSHYGYTF
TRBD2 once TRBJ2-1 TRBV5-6 TGTGCCAGCAGTGAAAGCGGGAGGAGGGGTAATGAGCAGTTCTTC CASSESGRRGNEQFF
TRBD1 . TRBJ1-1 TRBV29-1 TGCAGCGTGGAAAGGGACAGGGATACTAGGGCTTTCTTT CSVERDRDTRAFF
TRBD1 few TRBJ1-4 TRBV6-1 TGTGCCAGCAGGGACAGGGGTATTGAAAAACTGTTTTTT CASRDRGIEKLFF
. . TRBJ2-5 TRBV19 TGTGCCAGTAGTATAGAGCCGGGGGAGACCCAGTACTTC CASSIEPGETQYF
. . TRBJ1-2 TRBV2 TGTGCCAGCAGTGTGACAGCCTATGGCTACACCTTC CASSVTAYGYTF
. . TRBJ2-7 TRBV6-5 TGTGCCAGCAGTTATGGGCCAGGCCTTGTCTACGAGCAGTACTTC CASSYGPGLVYEQYF
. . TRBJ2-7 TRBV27 TGTGCCAGCAGTTTTGCAGGCTCCTACGAGCAGTACTTC CASSFAGSYEQYF
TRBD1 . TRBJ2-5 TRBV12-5 TGTGCTAGTGGTCAATGGACAGGGTTAAAGACCCAGTACTTC CASGQWTGLKTQYF
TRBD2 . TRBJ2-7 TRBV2 TGTGCCAGCAGTTCCCCGGGACTAGCGGCCTACGAGCAGTACTTC CASSSPGLAAYEQYF
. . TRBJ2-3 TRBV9 TGTGCCAGCAGCGCCGGAGGAGATACGCAGTATTTT CASSAGGDTQYF
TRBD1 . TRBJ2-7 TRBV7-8 TGTGCCAGCAGCTTAGCGACAGGGAATTCCTACGAGCAGTACTTC CASSLATGNSYEQYF
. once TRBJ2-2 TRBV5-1 TGCGCCAGCAGCCGATTCGATAGCGGATACGCCGGGGCCGGGGAGCTGTTTTTT CASSRFDSGYAGAGELFF
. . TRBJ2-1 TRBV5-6 TGTGCCAGCAGCTACCCGGGGGGCGGTGAGCAGTTCTTC CASSYPGGGEQFF
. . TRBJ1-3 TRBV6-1 TGTGCCAGCAGCGAGTTCCTTGAGGGAAACACCATATATTTT CASSEFLEGNTIYF
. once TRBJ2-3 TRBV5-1 TGCGCCAGCAGCTTGTTTAGGGGTAAAACAGATACGCAGTATTTT CASSLFRGKTDTQYF
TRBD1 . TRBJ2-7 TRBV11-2 TGTGCCAGCAGCTTAGATCGGACAGGGCTTCCCTCCTACGAGCAGTACTTC CASSLDRTGLPSYEQYF
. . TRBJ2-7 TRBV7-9 TGTGCCAGCAGCTTATTCGGAGGGACAGATTTTGACGAGCAGTACTTC CASSLFGGTDFDEQYF
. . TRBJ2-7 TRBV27 TGTGCCAGCAGTTCAACCCGGGAACCTCCGAGGCCCTACGAGCAGTACTTC CASSSTREPPRPYEQYF
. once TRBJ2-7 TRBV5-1 TGCGCCAGCAGCTTTGACAGGTCTGGGGACGAGCAGTACTTC CASSFDRSGDEQYF
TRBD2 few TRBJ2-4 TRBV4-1 TGCGCCAGCAGCCAGGGACTAGCGGGAGGAACTGCCAAAAACATTCAGTACTTC CASSQGLAGGTAKNIQYF
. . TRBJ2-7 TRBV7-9 TGTGCCAGCAGCGACTCCCTCCTAAAGCAGTACTTC CASSDSLLKQYF
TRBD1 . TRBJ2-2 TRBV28 TGTGCCAGCAGTCCAACAGGGGTCACCGGGGAGCTGTTTTTT CASSPTGVTGELFF
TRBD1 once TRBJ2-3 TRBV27 TGTGCCAGCACCTCAGGGACAGGGCCAGATACGCAGTATTTT CASTSGTGPDTQYF
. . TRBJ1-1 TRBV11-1 TGTGCCAGCAGCTTATGGGTGGCAGGGATGAACACTGAAGCTTTCTTT CASSLWVAGMNTEAFF
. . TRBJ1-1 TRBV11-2 TGTGCCAGCAGCTTAGGACAGCACACTGAAGCTTTCTTT CASSLGQHTEAFF
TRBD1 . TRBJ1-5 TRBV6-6 TGTGCCAGCAGTTGGGACAGTAGCAATCAGCCCCAGCATTTT CASSWDSSNQPQHF
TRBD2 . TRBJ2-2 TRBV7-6 TGTGCCAGCAGCTTAAATAGGCTAGCGGGAGCTTCCGGGGAGCTGTTTTTT CASSLNRLAGASGELFF
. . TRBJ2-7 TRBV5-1 TGCGCCAGCAGCTCGGTGGCGGAGTACGAGCAGTACTTC CASSSVAEYEQYF
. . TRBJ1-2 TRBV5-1 TGCGCCAGCAGCTTGAAGACAGGCCCCCACTATGGCTACACCTTC CASSLKTGPHYGYTF
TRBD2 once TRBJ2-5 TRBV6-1 TGTGCCAGCAGGACTAGCGGCCAAGAGACCCAGTACTTC CASRTSGQETQYF
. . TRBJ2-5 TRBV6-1 TGTGCCAGCAGTGACCCAGGGGGGCGGGAGACCCAGTACTTC CASSDPGGRETQYF
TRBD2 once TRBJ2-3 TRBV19 TGTGCCAGTAGTTCGACTAGCGACACAGATACGCAGTATTTT CASSSTSDTDTQYF
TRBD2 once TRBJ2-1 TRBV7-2 TGTGCCAGCAGCTCAAGACTAGCGGGAGTTGAAGAGCAGTTCTTC CASSSRLAGVEEQFF
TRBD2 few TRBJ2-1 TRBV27 TGTGCCAGCAGTCAACTGGGACTAGCGGGAGCGAGCTCCTACAATGAGCAGTTCTTC CASSQLGLAGASSYNEQFF
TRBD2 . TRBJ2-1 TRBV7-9 TGTGCCAGCAGCCATAGCGGGAACCCATTTCTAGAGCAGTTCTTC CASSHSGNPFLEQFF
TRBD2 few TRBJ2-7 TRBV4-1 TGCGCCACTAAGTTCGGTTCCTTTGCGGGAGACCCCACAGCCGGCGAGCAGTACTTC CATKFGSFAGDPTAGEQYF
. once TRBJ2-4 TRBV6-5 TGTGCCAGCAGCCCGGCTAGTATAGGCAAAAACATTCAGTACTTC CASSPASIGKNIQYF
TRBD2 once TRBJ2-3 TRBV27 TGTGCCAGCAGTTCTAGCGGGAGTATGACAGATACGCAGTATTTT CASSSSGSMTDTQYF
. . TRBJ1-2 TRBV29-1 TGCAGCGCCGCGACAGATTATGGCTACACCTTC CSAATDYGYTF
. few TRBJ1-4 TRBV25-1 TGTGCCAGCACCAGGGGCAGGGGAGCGATGGGATCTAATGAAAAACTGTTTTTT CASTRGRGAMGSNEKLFF
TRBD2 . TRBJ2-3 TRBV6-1 TGTGCCAGCAGTGGAAGTCGACTAGCGGGAGCGACAGATACGCAGTATTTT CASSGSRLAGATDTQYF
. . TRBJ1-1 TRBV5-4 TGTGCCAGCAGCGCCGACGGAGACGGGGCTGAAGCTTTCTTT CASSADGDGAEAFF
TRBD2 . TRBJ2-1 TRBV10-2 TGCGCCAGCAGTGATAAGGGACTAGAGAATGAGCAGTTCTTC CASSDKGLENEQFF
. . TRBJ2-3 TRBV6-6 TGTGCCAGCAGCAACTACCACACAGATACGCAGTATTTT CASSNYHTDTQYF
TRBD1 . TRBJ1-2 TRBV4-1 TGCGCCAGCAGCTCACGGACAGGGCCCTTGATCCCGCGGGGCTACACCTTC CASSSRTGPLIPRGYTF
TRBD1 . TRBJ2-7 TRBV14 TGTGCCAGCAGCTTCTTCGGGACAGGGTACTACGAGCAGTACTTC CASSFFGTGYYEQYF
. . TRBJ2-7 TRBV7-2 TGTGCCAGCAGCTTTTACAGGAGCTCCTACGAGCAGTACTTC CASSFYRSSYEQYF
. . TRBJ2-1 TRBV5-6 TGTGCCAGCAGCCTGACTCTCCCGAATGAGCAGTTCTTC CASSLTLPNEQFF
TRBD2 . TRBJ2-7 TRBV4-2 TGTGCCAGCAGCGGTATGGCTAGCGGGCACTACGAGCAGTACTTC CASSGMASGHYEQYF
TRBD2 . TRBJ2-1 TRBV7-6 TGTGCCAGCAGCTTCCTAGGACTAGCGGGTTACAATGAGCAGTTCTTC CASSFLGLAGYNEQFF
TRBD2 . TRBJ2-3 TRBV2 TGTGCCTGCAGGGACTACCTAAGCACAGATACGCAGTATTTT CACRDYLSTDTQYF
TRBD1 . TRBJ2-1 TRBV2 TGTGCCAGCAAAGGGACAGGGGAAGATGAGCAGTTCTTC CASKGTGEDEQFF
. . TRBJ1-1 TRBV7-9 TGTGCCAGCAGCCGGGGTGAGGGTCTCCCCTCTACGGCTTTCTTT CASSRGEGLPSTAFF